The present T cell receptor (beta chain) was sequenced within a study of immune evolution from preneoplasia to lung adenocarcinoma. The data were produced by immunoSEQ multiplex PCR, yet TCRdb's version contains in-frame clones alone and is incomplete. This repertoire shows around 40,000 clones, around 79% found once; its top ten account for 4% to 5%. The germline CDR1 and CDR2 sequences are SGDLS and YYNGEE. This CDR3 contains 19 residues. V was pared by 3 bases and J by 5 bases, with 18 bases of the junction left unmatched. The clonotype comes from a person in their sixties with lung adenocarcinoma. The V call is TRBV9, the J call TRBJ2-2, with 8 bases that match TRBD2. The specimen was FFPE invasive lung adenocarcinoma tissue. CDR3 in amino acids: CASSGPSPRSGSWTGELFF. CDR3 nucleotides: TGTGCCAGCAGCGGACCCTCCCCGCGCAGCGGGAGTTGGACCGGGGAGCTGTTTTTT.